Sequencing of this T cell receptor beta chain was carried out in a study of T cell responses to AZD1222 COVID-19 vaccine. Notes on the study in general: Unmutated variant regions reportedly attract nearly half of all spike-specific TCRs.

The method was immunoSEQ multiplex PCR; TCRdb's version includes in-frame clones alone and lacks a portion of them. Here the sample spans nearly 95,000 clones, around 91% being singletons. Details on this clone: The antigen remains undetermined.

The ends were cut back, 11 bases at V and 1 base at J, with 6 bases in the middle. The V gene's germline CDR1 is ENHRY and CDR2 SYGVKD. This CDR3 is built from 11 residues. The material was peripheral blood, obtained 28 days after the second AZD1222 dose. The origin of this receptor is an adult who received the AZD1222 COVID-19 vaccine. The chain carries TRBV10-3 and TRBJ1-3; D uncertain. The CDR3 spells CAVKSGNTIYF. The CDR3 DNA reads TGTGCCGTCAAGTCTGGAAACACCATATATTTT.